A selection of T cell receptor beta chains follows, all from one sample in a study of T cell changes during pregnancy in multiple sclerosis. Here immunoSEQ multiplex PCR was the method, and the copy in TCRdb shows in-frame clones only, minus some. The sample includes some 38,000 clones, less than 95% of them seen just once. This sample comprised CD4+ T cells from peripheral blood mononuclear cells, obtained in the second trimester of pregnancy. The origin of the receptors is a female donor with multiple sclerosis, enrolled in a pregnancy study. CDR3s include the opening cysteine and the closing phenylalanine or tryptophan. D genes are given only for firm matches. Clone size is stated in some rows and not others, as once, few, many or a class when expanded.

clone_size cdr3_length j_call d_call v_call cdr3_nt cdr3_aa
once 14 TRBJ1-2 - TRBV6-5 TGTGCCAGCAGGGGGGCAGCCTTGATCGATGGCTACACCTTC CASRGAALIDGYTF
- 14 TRBJ1-1 TRBD1 TRBV11-2 TGTGCCAGCAGCCGATGGGCGCGACAGGGAGAAGCTTTCTTT CASSRWARQGEAFF
- 18 TRBJ2-7 TRBD2 TRBV5-1 TGCGCCAGCAGCTCAAGGTCTAGCGGGGGGACCACGTCCGTGGAGCAGTACTTC CASSSRSSGGTTSVEQYF
- 15 TRBJ2-1 - TRBV4-3 TGCGCCAGCAGCCAAGCCGGGAGCTCCTACAATGAGCAGTTCTTC CASSQAGSSYNEQFF
- 15 TRBJ2-3 TRBD2 TRBV5-1 TGCGCCAGCAGCTTGACTAGCGGGAGCACTCGGCGGGAGTATTTT CASSLTSGSTRREYF
- 12 TRBJ2-3 TRBD2 TRBV29-1 TGCAGCGCACGGACGGGGGGTGATACGCAGTATTTT CSARTGGDTQYF
- 15 TRBJ2-3 TRBD2 TRBV6-5 TGTGCCAGCAGTTTAATTAGCGGGGGGGCGTCCACGCAGTATTTT CASSLISGGASTQYF
- 16 TRBJ2-1 TRBD2 TRBV5-1 TGCGCCAGCAGCTTGCAGGGCGGGAGGGCCTACAATGAGCAGTTCTTC CASSLQGGRAYNEQFF
- 14 TRBJ2-3 - TRBV6-5 TGTGCCAGCAGTTATGGCCCGAGCACAGATACGCAGTATTTT CASSYGPSTDTQYF
- 14 TRBJ2-7 TRBD1 TRBV7-3 TGTGCCAGCAGCTTCAACCGGGACAGTAGCGAGCAGTACTTC CASSFNRDSSEQYF
- 13 TRBJ2-1 TRBD2 TRBV28 TGTGCCACAGGGCTGAGCGGGAGCAATGAGCAGTTCTTC CATGLSGSNEQFF
- 14 TRBJ2-1 TRBD2 TRBV6-5 TGTGCCAGCAGTCGTAGCGGGGGAGAGGGTGAGCAGTTCTTC CASSRSGGEGEQFF
- 17 TRBJ1-3 TRBD1 TRBV7-9 TGTGCCAGCAGCTTACGGGACAGGGGAGTAGGTGGAAACACCATATATTTT CASSLRDRGVGGNTIYF
- 14 TRBJ2-2 TRBD1 TRBV18 TGTGCCAGCTCAACGGGACAGTCCACCGGGGAGCTGTTTTTT CASSTGQSTGELFF
few 16 TRBJ1-3 - TRBV5-8 TGTGCCAGCAGCTTGTGGGGGGAGAGCTCTGGAAACACCATATATTTT CASSLWGESSGNTIYF
- 14 TRBJ2-7 - TRBV7-8 TGTGCCAGCAGCTTAAGAACAGGGATTTACGAGCAGTACTTC CASSLRTGIYEQYF
- 15 TRBJ1-5 TRBD1 TRBV28 TGTGCCAGCAGACTCTCGGACAGGGGCGAGGAGCCCCAGCATTTT CASRLSDRGEEPQHF
once 15 TRBJ1-4 - TRBV7-2 TGTGCCAGCAGCTATGGAGGGGGGAGGGGTGAAAAACTGTTTTTT CASSYGGGRGEKLFF
- 20 TRBJ1-1 TRBD1 TRBV18 TGTGCCAGCTCACCCGTCCCGGGACAGGGTACTATGGGGCCTAACACTGAAGCTTTCTTT CASSPVPGQGTMGPNTEAFF
- 14 TRBJ2-2 - TRBV12-5 TGTGCTAGCCGGGGGTCGGTCGACACCGGGGAGCTGTTTTTT CASRGSVDTGELFF
- 15 TRBJ2-3 TRBD2 TRBV18 TGTGCCAGCTCCAATCGGGAGGGATTCACAGATACGCAGTATTTT CASSNREGFTDTQYF
- 15 TRBJ2-7 TRBD2 TRBV9 TGTGCCAGCAGCGAGGGGACGGGACTAGCGAACGAGCAGTACTTC CASSEGTGLANEQYF
- 13 TRBJ1-2 TRBD1 TRBV7-9 TGTGCCAGCAGACACAGGGGAGACTATGGCTACACCTTC CASRHRGDYGYTF
- 18 TRBJ1-3 TRBD1 TRBV10-3 TGTGCCATCAGTGAGTCGGGATCGGACAGGGGAACTGGAAACACCATATATTTT CAISESGSDRGTGNTIYF
- 18 TRBJ1-6 - TRBV11-1 TGTGCCAGCAGCGACCGAGGGCCGGGCAGCTCCTATAATTCACCCCTCCACTTT CASSDRGPGSSYNSPLHF